The rows below give T cell receptor beta chains drawn from one sample of a study of cytomegalovirus exposure and HLA in healthy donors. Generated by immunoSEQ multiplex PCR, the TCRdb table keeps only in-frame clones and is missing some. This repertoire shows 85,000 to 130,000 clones, more than 65% found once; its top ten account for more than 1%. The specimen sequenced was PBMCs. The receptors come from a woman between 18 and 30 years old in good health and CMV-seronegative. Both conserved end residues are part of each CDR3. Fields, in order: V gene, J gene, clone size, D gene, CDR3 DNA, CDR3 protein. D genes are given only for firm matches. Size is omitted from some rows. Given values are once, few, many or a class for expanded clones.

TRBV5-1	TRBJ2-2	-	-	TGCGCCAGCAGCTTGGGGGGGGTCACCGGGGAGCTGTTTTTT	CASSLGGVTGELFF
TRBV7-8	TRBJ2-7	-	TRBD2	TGTGCCAGCAGCTTACGTAGCGGGAGTGGATACGAGCAGTACTTC	CASSLRSGSGYEQYF
TRBV14	TRBJ2-1	-	TRBD1	TGTGCCAGCAGCCAAAGGGGGCCTCCGCGATACAATGAGCAGTTCTTC	CASSQRGPPRYNEQFF
TRBV4-1	TRBJ1-2	once	-	TGCGCCAGCAGCCAAGATTTGGGCGAGAGGAGGTATGGCTACACCTTC	CASSQDLGERRYGYTF
TRBV28	TRBJ2-4	-	TRBD2	TGTGCCAGCAGTTTGCCCGGGACTAGTATGAACATTCAGTACTTC	CASSLPGTSMNIQYF
TRBV5-1	TRBJ1-2	-	-	TGCGCCAGCAGCCCCACGTTCACAGGGCACTATGGCTACACCTTC	CASSPTFTGHYGYTF
TRBV5-8	TRBJ2-3	once	TRBD2	TGTGCCAGCAGCTTGACGGGAGGGCCCCCAGATACGCAGTATTTT	CASSLTGGPPDTQYF
TRBV6-5	TRBJ1-6	-	TRBD1	TGTGCCAGCAGTTACTCGAGGACAGGGGGTTCACCCCTCCACTTT	CASSYSRTGGSPLHF
TRBV18	TRBJ1-3	-	TRBD1	TGTGCCAGCTCACCTACCCTGACAGGGGGTAGTGGAAACACCATATATTTT	CASSPTLTGGSGNTIYF
TRBV6-4	TRBJ2-1	-	-	TGTGCCAGCAGTGACTTCGGGCTCCCCGGGGATGAGCAGTTCTTC	CASSDFGLPGDEQFF
TRBV30	TRBJ1-5	-	-	TGTGCCTGGAGTGGCGGGAGCAATCAGCCCCAGCATTTT	CAWSGGSNQPQHF
TRBV9	TRBJ2-7	once	TRBD2	TGTGCCAGCAGCGTAGCGGGAGGTACCTACGAGCAGTACTTC	CASSVAGGTYEQYF
TRBV2	TRBJ2-7	-	TRBD2	TGTGCCAGCAGTGCGCTAGCGGGAACCCACGAGCAGTACTTC	CASSALAGTHEQYF
TRBV28	TRBJ2-1	-	TRBD2	TGTGCCAGCAGTTTACCCTCCGGGAGGAATGAGCAGTTCTTC	CASSLPSGRNEQFF
TRBV4-3	TRBJ2-7	-	TRBD2	TGCGCCAGCAGCCAAGATGCGGCTAGCGGGGGGGCTTACGAGCAGTACTTC	CASSQDAASGGAYEQYF
TRBV5-1	TRBJ2-7	-	TRBD1	TGCGCCAGCAGCAACACCATCCTCCGGGACAGGGAGGCCGAGCAGTACTTC	CASSNTILRDREAEQYF
TRBV29-1	TRBJ2-7	-	TRBD1	TGCAGCGTAGCCCGGGACAGGGGGGTATCCTACGAGCAGTACTTC	CSVARDRGVSYEQYF
TRBV18	TRBJ1-4	-	-	TGTGCCAGCTCACCGACTGCGGGAAAACTGTTTTTT	CASSPTAGKLFF
TRBV4-2	TRBJ2-1	-	-	TGTGCCAGCAGCCAAGAAACGGGAGCTTATTTCAATGAGCAGTTCTTC	CASSQETGAYFNEQFF
TRBV5-8	TRBJ2-3	-	TRBD1	TGTGCCAGCAGGTCCTCCACAGGGGAAAATACGCAGTATTTT	CASRSSTGENTQYF
TRBV9	TRBJ2-2	-	TRBD1	TGTGCCAGCAGCGTAGCCACGGACAGGGGGCGGCCCGGGGAGCTGTTTTTT	CASSVATDRGRPGELFF
TRBV9	TRBJ2-5	-	-	TGTGCCAGCAGCGTAGGAGGGTGGGTCCAGGAGGAGACCCAGTACTTC	CASSVGGWVQEETQYF
TRBV23-1	TRBJ2-7	-	-	TGCGCCAGCAGTCAACAGTCCGGGAAACTTTACGAGCAGTACTTC	CASSQQSGKLYEQYF
TRBV4-3	TRBJ1-5	-	TRBD1	TGCGCCAGCAGCCAAGATCTTGGGACAGGGGGTCAGCCCCAGCATTTT	CASSQDLGTGGQPQHF
TRBV27	TRBJ1-2	-	TRBD1	TGTGCCAGCAGTTCCGGACAGGGCCCTGGCTACACCTTC	CASSSGQGPGYTF
TRBV4-3	TRBJ2-4	-	-	TGCGCCAGCAGCCAGGGGACAAACCTCCTAGCCAAAAACATTCAGTACTTC	CASSQGTNLLAKNIQYF
TRBV7-3	TRBJ2-6	-	-	TGTGCCAGCAGCTCCGGGTTCTCTGGGGCCAACGTCCTGACTTTC	CASSSGFSGANVLTF
TRBV7-2	TRBJ2-1	-	TRBD2	TGTGCCAGCAGCTTAGGGCTAGCGGACAATGAGCAGTTCTTC	CASSLGLADNEQFF